The source of this T cell receptor beta chain is a study of blood T cell repertoires in COVID-19. The CDR3 extends over 18 amino acids. Germline V gene data show CDR1 as LNHDA and CDR2 as SQIVND (reference sequence). V was clipped by 4 bases and J by 3 bases; unmatched bases: 15. Repertoires were generated with immunoSEQ multiplex PCR, while TCRdb's copy carries only in-frame clones and drops some. The table has about 340,000 clones, over 80% seen once. This sequence joins TRBV19 and TRBJ2-1; 7 nucleotides align to TRBD1. Sequencing was done on a sample of peripheral blood. The sequence came from a woman aged 45-65 years with COVID-19, enrolled during active disease. This CDR3 reads CASSREGQVLSLYNEQFF. CDR3 in DNA: TGTGCCAGTAGTAGAGAAGGACAGGTCCTATCCCTCTACAATGAGCAGTTCTTC.